This T cell receptor beta chain was documented in a study of regulatory T cells in long-lasting Graves disease (dated by TCRdb to the early 2020s). With regard to the full study: Persistent Graves' disease was defined as antithyroid drug treatment for over 5 years with persistently positive TSH receptor autoantibodies. This study used TCR sequencing and RNA sequencing of peripheral blood to compare persistent Graves' disease patients against newly diagnosed Graves' disease patients. The study took place in China and was registered as a clinical trial. A total of about 33 samples underwent TCR sequencing: around 13 from persistent and 20 from newly diagnosed Graves' disease patients. On average, persistent Graves' disease patients in the clinical cohort had been on antithyroid drugs for approximately ten years. What the research found in general, with its limitations: TRBV28, TRBJ1-2 and TRBJ2-5 were preferentially used in persistent disease, while TRBV20-1 and TRBJ2-1 were favored in newly diagnosed disease. Compared with newly diagnosed patients, patients with persistent Graves' disease had lower TCR Shannon entropy and fewer highly expanded clones, which suggests clonal expansion. Persistent patients shared more public clonotypes among themselves (approximately 2,500) than newly diagnosed patients did (approximately 970). Sequencing and analysis were limited to the TCR beta chain. The small sample size was acknowledged by the authors as a limitation that may reduce accuracy. Peripheral blood alone was examined, since thyroid tissue, which constituted the primary lesion, could not be accessed.

From a lookup of the germline V gene, CDR1 and CDR2 are SGDLS and YYNGEE. The CDR3 runs 15 amino acids, cysteine and phenylalanine included. The sequence is cut down to CDR3 DNA, 45 bases in frame from base 1. V ends up 4 bases short and J 10 bases short, with an unmatched junction base count of 13. The library was made by multiplex PCR. Sequencing instrument: Illumina HiSeq 4000. TCR beta libraries were built with iRepertoire HTBI primers and Arm-PCR amplification of CDR3 regions. Before sequencing, the PCR products went through gel purification. The study's processing was this. Gene usage analysis of CDR3 amino acid clonotypes used the approximately 56 TRBV and around 13 TRBJ segments found across samples. Filtered high-quality paired reads were merged into contigs using COPE and FqMerger. Contigs were aligned with BLAST to IMGT TRBV, TRBD and TRBJ reference genes, and CDR3 was defined per IMGT. Clonotypes above 0.1% frequency were classified as highly expanded clones. Shannon entropy was used to measure repertoire diversity, and the Gini coefficient was used to measure V-J evenness. Public clonotypes were defined as clonotypes shared by more than one individual. Starting from the raw public reads, TCRdb applied fastp trimming at Q25, assembled clones with MiXCR and retained in-frame beta chains. Every distinct CDR3 protein forms one entry, paired with its most common genes and DNA. What appears here as the V and J calls and clone size reflects TCRdb's work, not the paper's. This sample comprises around 400,000 distinct CDR3 sequences, about a quarter of them detected only once. The top ten clones comprise over 25% of the sample.

The label giving this sample's time point can be read as: persistent/refractory GD, antithyroid drugs over 5 years with positive TRAb. RNA was extracted from PBMCs in TRIzol for both TCR sequencing and RNA sequencing. The diagnosis of Graves' disease followed American Thyroid Association guidelines. Patients for the study were recruited at an endocrinology department in Xi'an, China. Each patient gave 9 to 10 milliliters of peripheral blood, collected in an EDTA anticoagulant tube. Ficoll Paque Plus density gradient separation was used to isolate PBMCs, and no further T cell sorting was done. An Agilent 2100 Bioanalyzer and agarose gel were used to assess RNA quality, and a NanoDrop 2000 was used to measure RNA concentration. This clonotype was picked up a small number of times. Its specific antigen is unknown. No base quality values were provided; no much bigger clone lies one nucleotide off.

The chain is assembled from TRBV9 and TRBJ1-1; TRBD1 agrees with 10 junctional bases. The specimen comprised peripheral blood mononuclear cells (PBMCs), sampled when the disease was refractory, from a patient treated with antithyroid drugs. This receptor was taken from a female donor with Graves disease. The DNA sequence is TGTGCCAGCAGCCCCACCAGGGTAGGGACAGGGGTAGCTTTCTTT. Its protein reads: CASSPTRVGTGVAFF.